The following is a T cell receptor (beta chain) sequence with its context. What it recognizes is unknown. The record originates from a study of shared clonotypes between healthy human individuals. The study's findings and limits: Around 5% was the fraction of naive CD4 clonotypes found shared across four donors. Clonotypes not shared had lower generation probabilities than those common to all four donors.

Germline V gives CDR1 MDHEN, CDR2 SYDVKM. The trim removed 6 bases at V and 1 base at J, leaving 2 bases unmatched. The CDR3 consists of 13 residues. A deep-level run was used for the assay. TCRdb's copy holds only in-frame clones and misses some; the assay was immunoSEQ multiplex PCR. The data hold 2.3 million or so clones, with over 85% observed a single time. The sequenced material came from naive CD4+ T cells from PBMCs. The subset: CD45RA+ positively selected. The chain recombines TRBV28 with TRBJ1-1; 7 bases agree with TRBD1. This TCR was sampled from a man between 18 and 35 years old in good health. Some clones in this sample may be carry-over from other donors' samples. The CDR3 here is CASRTGSNTEAFF. In nucleotides, the CDR3 is TGTGCCAGCAGGACAGGGTCGAACACTGAAGCTTTCTTT.